The clone carrying this TCR beta chain was found a few times. The data originate from a study of T-cell memory formation after mild COVID-19. From the 5' RACE reads, TCRdb called clonotypes with MiXCR, one entry per CDR3 protein. The sample includes 110,000 or so distinct CDR3 sequences, approximately 21% of them seen just once. Germline-derived CDR1 and CDR2 are SGDLS and YYNGEE. J gave up 0 bases and V 2 bases, and 5 bases lay outside the gene matches. The CDR3 runs 16 residues. The chain links TRBV9 to TRBJ2-1; 7 bases are a match to TRBD1. What was sequenced was PBMCs or a T cell subset sorted from them (not recorded which). The TCR was taken from a man in his late teens or twenties who had mild COVID-19 (a few samples of this study predate the infection). Cell type and time point are not known. CDR3 bases: TGTGCCAGCAGCGTCCCAGGGGGTAGCTCCTACAATGAGCAGTTCTTC. Translation gives CASSVPGGSSYNEQFF.